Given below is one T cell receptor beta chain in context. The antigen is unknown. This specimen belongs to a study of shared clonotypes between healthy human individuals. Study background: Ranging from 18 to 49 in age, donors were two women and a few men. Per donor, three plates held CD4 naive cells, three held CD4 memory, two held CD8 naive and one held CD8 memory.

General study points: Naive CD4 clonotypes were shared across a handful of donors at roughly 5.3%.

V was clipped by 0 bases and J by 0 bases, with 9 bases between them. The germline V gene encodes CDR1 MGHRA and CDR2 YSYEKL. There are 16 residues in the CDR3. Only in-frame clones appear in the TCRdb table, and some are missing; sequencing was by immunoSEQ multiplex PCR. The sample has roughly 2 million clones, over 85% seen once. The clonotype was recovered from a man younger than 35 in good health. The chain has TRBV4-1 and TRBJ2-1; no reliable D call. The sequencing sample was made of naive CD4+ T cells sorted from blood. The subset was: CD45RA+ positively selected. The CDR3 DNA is TGCGCCAGCAGCCAAGAATGGGAACCCTCCTACAATGAGCAGTTCTTC. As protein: CASSQEWEPSYNEQFF.